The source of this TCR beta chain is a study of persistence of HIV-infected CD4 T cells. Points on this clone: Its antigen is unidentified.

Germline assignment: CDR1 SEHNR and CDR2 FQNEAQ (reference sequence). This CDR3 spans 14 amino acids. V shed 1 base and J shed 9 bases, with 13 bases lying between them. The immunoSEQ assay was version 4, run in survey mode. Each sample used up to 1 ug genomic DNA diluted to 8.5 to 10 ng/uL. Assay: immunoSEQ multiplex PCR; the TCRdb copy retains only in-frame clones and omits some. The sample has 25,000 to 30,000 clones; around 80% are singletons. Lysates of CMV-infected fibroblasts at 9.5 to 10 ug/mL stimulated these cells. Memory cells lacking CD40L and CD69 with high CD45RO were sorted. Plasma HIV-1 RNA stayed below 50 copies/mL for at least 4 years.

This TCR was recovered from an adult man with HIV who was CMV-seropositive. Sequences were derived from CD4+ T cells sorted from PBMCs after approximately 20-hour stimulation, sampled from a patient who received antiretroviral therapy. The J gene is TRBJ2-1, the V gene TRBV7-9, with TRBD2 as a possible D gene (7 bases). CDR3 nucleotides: TGTGCCAGCAGCTTAGACGGGGGGCTTATTGAGCAGTTCTTC. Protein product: CASSLDGGLIEQFF.